These 32 T cell receptor beta chains originate from one sample sequenced in a study of cytomegalovirus exposure and HLA in healthy donors. TCRdb's copy holds only in-frame clones and misses some; the assay was immunoSEQ multiplex PCR. The sample contains hundreds of thousands of clones, around nine tenths of which appear only once. Sequencing was done on a sample of PBMCs. The origin of the receptors is a man younger than 35 in good health and CMV-seronegative.

This chain joins TRBV7-8 and TRBJ2-2; 7 bases are a match to TRBD2. This CDR3 spans 13 amino acids. The ends lost 6 bases at V and 6 bases at J; junction bases unmatched: 4. Germline-derived CDR1 and CDR2 are SGHVS and FQNEAQ. CDR3 coding DNA: TGTGCCAGCAGGACAACTAGCGCCGGGGAGCTGTTTTTT. It is translated as CASRTTSAGELFF.

This clone was observed a single time. The chain combines TRBV27 with TRBJ1-6, with 7 bases lining up with TRBD1. Germline-derived CDR1 and CDR2 are MNHEY and SMNVEV (reference sequence). CDR3 length: 14 amino acids. Trimming at V came to 2 bases and at J to 9 bases, leaving 4 bases not matched to a gene. The CDR3 DNA is TGTGCCAGCAGTTTAGAACAGGGGATTTCACCCCTCCACTTT. Translated: CASSLEQGISPLHF.

The CDR3 DNA reads as TGTGCCAGCAGCCCAGGGGGAATAATCAATGAGCAGTTCTTC. Encoded protein: CASSPGGIINEQFF. This chain uses TRBV9 with TRBJ2-1; 7 bases match TRBD1. The germline V gene has CDR1 SGDLS and CDR2 YYNGEE. There are 14 residues in the CDR3. V was clipped by 4 bases and J by 6 bases; unmatched bases: 7.

The gene calls are TRBV23-1 and TRBJ1-4; D gene ambiguous. TRBV23-1 is noted as an ORF with a role that remains uncertain. The CDR3 loop spans 14 amino acids. V was pared by 0 bases and J by 8 bases, with 10 bases between. For the CDR3, the DNA is TGCGCCAGCAGTCAATCGAGACCTAGGGAAAAACTGTTTTTT. This translates into CASSQSRPREKLFF.

This rearrangement joins TRBV4-3 to TRBJ2-6, with D possibly TRBD1 on 6 matching bases. The CDR3 length is 17 residues. The V gene's germline CDR1 is LGHNA and CDR2 YSLEER. Trimming left V 0 bases short and J 1 base short, with 10 bases between. In DNA form, the CDR3 reads TGCGCCAGCAGCCAAGATGGGGGCGCGTCTGGGGCCAACGTCCTGACTTTC. Translated, it gives CASSQDGGASGANVLTF.

This sequence joins TRBV5-1 and TRBJ2-7; maybe TRBD2 (5 bases). Per germline, CDR1 SGHRS and CDR2 YFSETQ. The CDR3 consists of 14 residues. Trimming left V 0 bases short and J 3 bases short, with 10 bases between. In nucleotides, the CDR3 is TGCGCCAGCAGCTTGGCGGCTAGCAGCTACGAGCAGTACTTC. It codes for CASSLAASSYEQYF.

The chain is built from TRBV6-5 and TRBJ2-6, with D unclear. V was clipped by 6 bases and J by 0 bases, with 6 bases between them. Germline values: CDR1 MNHEY, CDR2 SVGAGI. The CDR3 length is 14 residues. The CDR3 DNA is TGTGCCAGCAGCTTAGACTCTGGGGCCAACGTCCTGACTTTC. This encodes CASSLDSGANVLTF.

The chain couples TRBV7-2 to TRBJ2-7; D remains unclear. Germline CDR1 and CDR2: SGHTA and FQGNSA. The V gene lost 5 bases and the J gene lost 3 bases, with 14 bases spanning the gap. The CDR3 length is 14 residues. CDR3 loop: CASSADPTSYEQYF. The CDR3 nucleotides read TGTGCCAGCAGCGCAGATCCCACAAGCTACGAGCAGTACTTC.

This chain joins TRBV30 and TRBJ2-7, with D unresolved. The CDR3 is made up of 11 amino acids. Germline CDR1 GTSNPN, CDR2 SVGIG (reference sequence). The V gene lost 0 bases and the J gene lost 9 bases, with 9 bases spanning the gap. CDR3 residues: CAWSVGGMQYF. The CDR3 DNA is TGTGCCTGGAGTGTAGGCGGTATGCAGTACTTC.

This chain connects TRBV7-8 to TRBJ2-7; possibly TRBD1 for D (5 bases). Germline-derived CDR1 and CDR2 are SGHVS and FQNEAQ. The CDR3 has 16 amino acids. Trimming took 5 bases from V and 0 from J, leaving 17 bases between them. The CDR3 sequence: CASSLAGHSSSYEQYF. In nucleotides, the CDR3 is TGTGCCAGCAGCCTTGCAGGACACTCGAGCTCCTACGAGCAGTACTTC.

The chain combines TRBV5-1 with TRBJ1-6; 7 nucleotides align to TRBD1. Germline trimming cut 4 bases from V and 7 bases from J; bases unmatched to any gene: 5. CDR1 and CDR2 from the germline V gene are SGHRS and YFSETQ. The CDR3 is 14 residues long. Here the CDR3 reads CASSLGQNNSPLHF. As DNA, the CDR3 is TGCGCCAGCAGCCTGGGACAGAACAATTCACCCCTCCACTTT.

The rearrangement links TRBV29-1 to TRBJ2-7; 10 bases line up with TRBD2. The length of the CDR3 is 14 residues. CDR1 SQVTM and CDR2 ANQGSEA come from the germline V gene. V shed 2 bases and J 1 base; nucleotides not matched to a gene: 2. CDR3 bases: TGCAGCGTTGAAATAGCGGGGGGTTCCTACGAGCAGTACTTC. Amino acid sequence: CSVEIAGGSYEQYF.

The CDR3 spells CASSSGLAGGPKETQYF. The CDR3 region has the DNA TGTGCCAGCAGTTCGGGACTAGCGGGGGGGCCTAAAGAGACCCAGTACTTC. The chain combines TRBV27 with TRBJ2-5; 16 bases match TRBD2. Germline lookup yields CDR1 MNHEY and CDR2 SMNVEV (reference sequence). CDR3 length equals 17 residues. The V and J ends lost 4 bases and 3 bases, in that order; junction bases with no gene match: 5.

This clone is a singleton in its sample. This chain uses TRBV11-2 with TRBJ1-3, with a tentative D call TRBD1 (6 bases). This CDR3 spans 14 amino acids. Germline V gene sequence: CDR1 SGHAT, CDR2 FQNNGV. With 5 bases removed from V and 3 bases from J, the gap between germline ends came to 11 bases. The DNA for the CDR3 is TGTGCCAGCAGCCCCGTAGGGGGTGGAAACACCATATATTTT. Amino acids: CASSPVGGGNTIYF.

The chain carries TRBV27 and TRBJ2-2; 12 bases line up with TRBD2. The length of the CDR3 is 14 residues. V shed 8 bases and J 5 bases; nucleotides not matched to a gene: 3. In germline, CDR1 is MNHEY, CDR2 SMNVEV (reference sequence). DNA of the CDR3: TGTGCCAGCCGACTAGCGGGAGCAACCGGGGAGCTGTTTTTT. Translated: CASRLAGATGELFF.

The V and J genes are TRBV2 and TRBJ2-2; possible D gene TRBD2, 5 bases. The V gene lost 6 bases and the J gene lost 4 bases, with 12 bases spanning the gap. Germline V gene sequence: CDR1 SNHLY, CDR2 FYNNEI. This CDR3 is 14 amino acids long. CDR3 sequence: CASRNEGGTGELFF. The CDR3, as DNA: TGTGCCAGCAGGAATGAGGGTGGCACCGGGGAGCTGTTTTTT.

The rearrangement joins TRBV7-2 to TRBJ2-7, with D possibly matching TRBD2 (5 bases). This CDR3 contains 16 residues. The V end was cut by 0 bases, the J end by 1 base, with 13 bases between. Germline-derived CDR1 and CDR2 are SGHTA and FQGNSA. This CDR3 reads CASSLARSGPSYEQYF. CDR3 bases: TGTGCCAGCAGCTTAGCGAGGAGCGGACCTTCCTACGAGCAGTACTTC.

The chain is built from TRBV19 and TRBJ1-6, with unresolved D. CDR1 and CDR2 from the germline V gene are LNHDA and SQIVND (reference sequence). The CDR3 is made up of 16 amino acids. Trimming took 5 bases from V and 6 from J, leaving 17 bases between them. The CDR3 spells CASSAWREVVNSPLHF. The CDR3 DNA reads TGTGCCAGTAGTGCCTGGAGGGAAGTCGTTAATTCACCCCTCCACTTT.

This clone was counted a few times. This chain links TRBV19 with TRBJ2-1; the match to TRBD2 covers 13 bases. This CDR3 is built from 15 residues. Trimming removed 5 bases from V and 6 bases from J; junction bases left unmatched: 4. Germline V gives CDR1 LNHDA, CDR2 SQIVND (reference sequence). Written as DNA, the CDR3 is TGTGCCAGTAGTCGGACTAGCGGGGGTACCAATGAGCAGTTCTTC. It codes for CASSRTSGGTNEQFF.

This chain links TRBV7-2 with TRBJ2-6, with TRBD2 as a possible D gene (6 bases). The CDR3 length is 14 residues. Trimming pared 5 bases from V and 10 bases from J, leaving 15 bases between. CDR1 SGHTA and CDR2 FQGNSA come from the germline V gene. The CDR3 sequence: CASSPTSSENVLTF. DNA of the CDR3: TGTGCCAGCAGCCCCACATCTAGCGAGAACGTCCTGACTTTC.

The chain employs TRBV27 and TRBJ2-3; no reliable D call. The CDR3 runs 13 residues. Between the trimmed V and J ends, which lost 3 bases and 1 base, there was a span of 5 bases. The germline CDR1 and CDR2 sequences are MNHEY and SMNVEV (reference sequence). CDR3: CASSLARTDTQYF. For the CDR3, the DNA is TGTGCCAGCAGTTTGGCCCGCACAGATACGCAGTATTTT.

The chain employs TRBV4-3 and TRBJ2-3; weak D call: TRBD2 (7 bases). This CDR3 is built from 17 residues. V gave up 0 bases and J gave up 1 base, with 14 bases separating them. In germline, CDR1 is LGHNA, CDR2 YSLEER. Here the CDR3 reads CASSQEGGTSGTDTQYF. CDR3 bases: TGCGCCAGCAGCCAAGAAGGGGGAACTAGCGGCACAGATACGCAGTATTTT.

The chain has TRBV7-2 and TRBJ2-7; 11 bases fit TRBD1. J gave up 2 bases and V 5 bases, and 2 bases lay outside the gene matches. The CDR3 consists of 14 residues. CDR1 and CDR2 (germline): SGHTA, FQGNSA. The CDR3: CASSVGQGAYEQYF. The CDR3 DNA sequence: TGTGCCAGCAGCGTGGGACAGGGGGCCTACGAGCAGTACTTC.

The chain is built from TRBV5-6 and TRBJ2-6, with D unclear. Germline assignment: CDR1 SGHDT and CDR2 YYEEEE. This CDR3 is 16 amino acids long. The V end was cut by 7 bases, the J end by 0 bases, with 14 bases between. The DNA of the CDR3 is TGTGCCAGCCTAGAAAAAGTCCGCTCTGGGGCCAACGTCCTGACTTTC. Translating it yields CASLEKVRSGANVLTF. The entire variable domain, with the rest obtained from reference TRBV5-6 and TRBJ2-6, is as follows: DAGVTQSPTHLIKTRGQQVTLRCSPKSGHDTVSWYQQALGQGPQFIFQYYEEEERQRGNFPDRFSGHQFPNYSSELNVNALLLGDSALYLCASLEKVRSGANVLTFGAGSRLTVL.

This chain links TRBV7-2 with TRBJ2-4; 7 bases fit TRBD2. Germline V gene sequence: CDR1 SGHTA, CDR2 FQGNSA. With 5 bases clipped from V and 3 bases from J, the junction kept 10 bases outside the gene matches. There are 16 residues in the CDR3. This chain's CDR3 is CASSPLGGGYKNIQYF. CDR3 nucleotides: TGTGCCAGCAGCCCATTAGGCGGGGGTTACAAAAACATTCAGTACTTC. Combining the CDR3 with reference TRBV7-2 and TRBJ2-4 gives the whole variable domain GAGVSQSPSNKVTEKGKDVELRCDPISGHTALYWYRQSLGQGLEFLIYFQGNSAPDKSGLPSDRFSAERTGGSVSTLTIQRTQQEDSAVYLCASSPLGGGYKNIQYFGAGTRLSVL.

The V and J genes are TRBV27 and TRBJ1-2; the match to TRBD1 covers 9 bases. This CDR3 comprises 18 residues. V shed 6 bases, J shed 4 bases, and the junction held 18 bases outside the gene matches. CDR1 and CDR2 (germline): MNHEY, SMNVEV (reference sequence). The CDR3 DNA is TGTGCCAGCAGCCCTCTCCGGGGACAGGGCTCCCCGCGCTATGGCTACACCTTC. It yields the protein CASSPLRGQGSPRYGYTF.

The V call is TRBV4-1, the J call TRBJ2-5; D call uncertain. Germline V gene lookup returns CDR1 MGHRA and CDR2 YSYEKL. V lost 2 bases, J lost 3 bases, and 10 bases lay in between. This CDR3 is built from 14 residues. In DNA, the CDR3 is TGCGCCAGCAGCCAACCGCGAGAGAAAGAGACCCAGTACTTC. It encodes CASSQPREKETQYF.

The rearrangement joins TRBV27 to TRBJ1-5; the D is unclear. Trimming shortened V by 5 bases and J by 3 bases, and 8 bases separated the two germline ends. Germline V CDR1 and CDR2: MNHEY, SMNVEV (reference sequence). The CDR3 has 13 residues. The CDR3 sequence: CASSRGYNQPQHF. The CDR3 DNA is TGTGCCAGCAGTCGGGGTTACAATCAGCCCCAGCATTTT.

This sequence joins TRBV28 and TRBJ1-5, with TRBD1 as a possible D gene (6 bases). Trimming removed 6 bases from V and 7 bases from J, with 19 bases in between. Germline V gene sequence: CDR1 MDHEN, CDR2 SYDVKM. CDR3 length: 15 residues. Here the CDR3 reads CASSPGVQGRQPQHF. DNA for the CDR3: TGTGCCAGCAGCCCCGGGGTCCAGGGGAGACAGCCCCAGCATTTT.

This sequence joins TRBV18 and TRBJ1-1, with D possibly TRBD1 on 6 matching bases. Trimming stripped 3 bases from V and 1 base from J, with 12 bases between. The CDR3 is 15 amino acids. Germline CDR1 is KGHSH and CDR2 is LQKENI. This CDR3 is CASSPLQGENTEAFF. In DNA, the CDR3 is TGTGCCAGCTCACCGTTACAGGGAGAGAACACTGAAGCTTTCTTT.

About this clone itself: Other DNA sequences from this sample encode an identical CDR3 as well. V is TRBV4-3 and J is TRBJ2-7; 8 nucleotides line up with TRBD1. With V trimmed by 3 bases and J by 2 bases, 0 bases remained unmatched. This CDR3 region has 13 residues. Germline-derived CDR1 and CDR2 are LGHNA and YSLEER. The CDR3 sequence: CASSQDRAYEQYF. In DNA form, the CDR3 reads TGCGCCAGCAGCCAGGACAGGGCCTACGAGCAGTACTTC.

Details on this clone: Within the sample, other DNA sequences also encode this same CDR3. The chain carries TRBV4-3 and TRBJ2-7, with D possibly matching TRBD2 (6 bases). The V gene lost 0 bases and the J gene lost 0 bases, with 9 bases spanning the gap. The CDR3 extends over 15 amino acids. Germline V lookup: CDR1 LGHNA, CDR2 YSLEER. CDR3 residues: CASSQDVGGSYEQYF. In DNA, the CDR3 is TGCGCCAGCAGCCAAGATGTGGGGGGCTCCTACGAGCAGTACTTC.